This TCR beta chain was captured by sequencing in a study of OX40 agonist ivuxolimab in advanced cancers. Using immunoSEQ multiplex PCR, the repertoire was profiled, and TCRdb retains in-frame clones only, with some absent. There are about 20,000 clones in the sample; around 78% occur only once, and 50% to 55% lies in the top ten. This clone was counted between two and nine times. This CDR3 region has 18 residues. The trim removed 3 bases at V and 3 bases at J, leaving 12 bases unmatched. CDR1 is MDHEN, CDR2 SYDVKM, per germline. The sequencing used CD4+ or CD8+ T cells sorted from blood, collected in a trial of the OX40 agonist ivuxolimab. The origin of this receptor is an adult with an advanced solid tumor such as melanoma, head and neck, liver or kidney cancer. The chain recombines TRBV28 with TRBJ2-7, with TRBD1 matching 12 bases. In DNA form, the CDR3 reads TGTGCCAGCAGTTTTAGTGGGACAGGGGGCCCCCAGCGCTACGAGCAGTACTTC. Encoded protein: CASSFSGTGGPQRYEQYF.